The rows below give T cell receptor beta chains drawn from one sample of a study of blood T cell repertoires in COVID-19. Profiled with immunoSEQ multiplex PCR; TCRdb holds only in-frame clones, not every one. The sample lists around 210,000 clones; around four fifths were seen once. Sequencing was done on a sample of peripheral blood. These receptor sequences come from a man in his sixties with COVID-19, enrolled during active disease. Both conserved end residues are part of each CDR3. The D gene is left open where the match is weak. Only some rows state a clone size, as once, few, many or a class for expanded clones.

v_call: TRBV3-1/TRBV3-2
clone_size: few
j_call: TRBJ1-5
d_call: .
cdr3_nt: TGTGCCAGCAGCCAAGGGCCAGTTCAGTGGCCCCAGCATTTT
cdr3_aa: CASSQGPVQWPQHF

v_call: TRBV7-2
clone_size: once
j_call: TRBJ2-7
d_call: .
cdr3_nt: TGTGCCAGCAGCTTAGAAGGGGTGGTTAGCGAGCAGTACTTC
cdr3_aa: CASSLEGVVSEQYF

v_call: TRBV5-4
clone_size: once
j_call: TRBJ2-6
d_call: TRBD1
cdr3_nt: TGTGCCAGCAGCTTAAGGGACAGGGGCTCTGGGGCCAACGTCCTGACTTTC
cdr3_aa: CASSLRDRGSGANVLTF

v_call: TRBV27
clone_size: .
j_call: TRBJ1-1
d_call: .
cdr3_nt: TGTGCCAGCAGTTTCTCAGGGAACACTGAAGCTTTCTTT
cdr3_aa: CASSFSGNTEAFF

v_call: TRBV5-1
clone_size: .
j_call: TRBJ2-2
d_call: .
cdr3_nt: TGCGCCAGCAGCTTGGCCTTCGGACAGTTCAACACCGGGGAGCTGTTTTTT
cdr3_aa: CASSLAFGQFNTGELFF

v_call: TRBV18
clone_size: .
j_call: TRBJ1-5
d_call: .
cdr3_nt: TGTGCCAGCTCACCAGGGGCGGCGCGGATGGGCAATCAGCCCCAGCATTTT
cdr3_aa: CASSPGAARMGNQPQHF

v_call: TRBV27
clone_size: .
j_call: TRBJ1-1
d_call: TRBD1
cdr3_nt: TGTGCCAGCAGTTTACGAGTTAGGGGGCTCTCGGAGGCTTTCTTT
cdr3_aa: CASSLRVRGLSEAFF

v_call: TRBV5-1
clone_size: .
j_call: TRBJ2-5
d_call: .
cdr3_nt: TGCGCCAGCAGCTTGGAGGGGAACGGCGAGACCCAGTACTTC
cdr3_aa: CASSLEGNGETQYF

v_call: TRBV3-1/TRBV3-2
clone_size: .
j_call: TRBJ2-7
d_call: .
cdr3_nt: TGTGCCAGCAGCCACGGCTACGAGCAGTACTTC
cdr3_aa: CASSHGYEQYF

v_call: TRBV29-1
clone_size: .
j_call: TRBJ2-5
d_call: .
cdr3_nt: TGCAGCGTTGGAGTCTGGGAGACCCAGTACTTC
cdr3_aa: CSVGVWETQYF

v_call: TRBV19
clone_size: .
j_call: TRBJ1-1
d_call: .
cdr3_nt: TGTGCCAGTACCGCCAATCCGGACATACTGAACACTGAAGCTTTCTTT
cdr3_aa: CASTANPDILNTEAFF

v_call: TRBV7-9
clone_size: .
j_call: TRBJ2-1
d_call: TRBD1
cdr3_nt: TGTGCCAGCAGCTTAGTTACAGGGGACTACAATGAGCAGTTCTTC
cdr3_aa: CASSLVTGDYNEQFF

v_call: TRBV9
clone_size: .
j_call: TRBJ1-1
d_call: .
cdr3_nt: TGTGCCAGCAGCGTAGCGACAGGTAATGAAGCTTTCTTT
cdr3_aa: CASSVATGNEAFF

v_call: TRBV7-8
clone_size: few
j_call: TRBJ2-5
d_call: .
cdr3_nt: TGTGCCAGCAGCCGTCAAGGGGTCATACGGGAGACCCAGTACTTC
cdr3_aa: CASSRQGVIRETQYF

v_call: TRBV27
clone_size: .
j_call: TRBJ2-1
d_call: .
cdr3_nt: TGTGCCAGCAGTTTCGGGGGGCACAATGAGCAGTTCTTC
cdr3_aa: CASSFGGHNEQFF

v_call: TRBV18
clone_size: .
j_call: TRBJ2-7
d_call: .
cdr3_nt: TGTGCCAGCTCACCGAGACAGGCCTACGAGCAGTACTTC
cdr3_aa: CASSPRQAYEQYF

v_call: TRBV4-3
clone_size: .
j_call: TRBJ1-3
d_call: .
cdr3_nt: TGCGCCAGCAGCCAAGCTACAGGGCTAGGAAACACCATATATTTT
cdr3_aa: CASSQATGLGNTIYF

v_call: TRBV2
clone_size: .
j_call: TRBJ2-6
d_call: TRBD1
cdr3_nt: TGTGCCAGCAGGCGGACAGGGTCTGGGGCCAACGTCCTGACTTTC
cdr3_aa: CASRRTGSGANVLTF

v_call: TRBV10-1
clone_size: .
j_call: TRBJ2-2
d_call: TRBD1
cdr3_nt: TGCGCCAGCAGTAACGTCAGGGGGCTCACCGGGGAGCTGTTTTTT
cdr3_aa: CASSNVRGLTGELFF

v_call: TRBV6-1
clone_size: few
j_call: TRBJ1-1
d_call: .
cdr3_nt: TGTGCCAGCAGTGACCAGATGAACACTGAAGCTTTCTTT
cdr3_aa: CASSDQMNTEAFF

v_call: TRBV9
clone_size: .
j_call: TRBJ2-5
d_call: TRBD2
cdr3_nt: TGTGCCAGCAGCGTCCGCCCGGCTAGCGGAAAGGAGACCCAGTACTTC
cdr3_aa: CASSVRPASGKETQYF

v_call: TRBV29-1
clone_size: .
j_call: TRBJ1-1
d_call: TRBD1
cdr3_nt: TGCAGCGTTGCGAGGACAGGGGGCGTCTGGGGCACTGAAGCTTTCTTT
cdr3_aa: CSVARTGGVWGTEAFF

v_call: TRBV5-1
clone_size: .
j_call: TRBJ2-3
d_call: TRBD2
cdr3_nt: TGCGCCAGCAGCCGAGCGGGAGGTAACACAGATACGCAGTATTTT
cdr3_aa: CASSRAGGNTDTQYF

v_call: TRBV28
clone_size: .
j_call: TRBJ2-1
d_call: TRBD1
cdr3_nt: TGTGCCAGCAGTTGGGACAGCTCCTACAATGAGCAGTTCTTC
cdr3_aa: CASSWDSSYNEQFF

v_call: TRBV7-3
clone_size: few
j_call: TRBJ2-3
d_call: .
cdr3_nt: TGTGCCAGCAGCCGAACTAGCAAGGATACGCAGTATTTT
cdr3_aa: CASSRTSKDTQYF

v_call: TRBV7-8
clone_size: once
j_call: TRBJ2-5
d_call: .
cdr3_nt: TGTGCCAGCAGCCCCTGGGCGGGAAGAGAGACCCAGTACTTC
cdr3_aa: CASSPWAGRETQYF

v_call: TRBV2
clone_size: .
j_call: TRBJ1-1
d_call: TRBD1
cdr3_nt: TGTGCCAGCAGTGGGGACAGGGCTGACACTGAAGCTTTCTTT
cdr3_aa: CASSGDRADTEAFF